Below, 5 T cell receptor beta chains from the same sample are listed, as sequenced in a study of liver allograft versus peripheral blood T cells (dated by TCRdb to between 2020 and 2021). Looking at the study overall: The study compared the T cell receptor repertoires present in transplanted livers with the repertoires present in the peripheral blood of liver transplant recipients.

Sequencer: Illumina MiSeq. Using fastp at Q25 and MiXCR, TCRdb reprocessed the public reads and kept productive beta chains. Rows with a matching CDR3 protein are joined into one entry that keeps the most common DNA and genes. This sample comprises several thousand distinct CDR3 sequences, over 15% of them detected only once. 10% of the sample is taken by the ten largest. These TCRs come from a human patient who had a liver transplant. After a transplant, some T cells may be the graft donor's own cells.

By share, this clonotype counts as medium-sized (0.01 to 0.1%). The V call is TRBV19, the J call TRBJ2-5; D is possibly TRBD1 or TRBD2 (6 bases each). The CDR3 loop spans 13 amino acids. Between the trimmed V and J ends, which lost 7 bases and 4 bases, there was a span of 13 bases. From germline, CDR1 is LNHDA and CDR2 SQIVND (reference sequence). This chain's CDR3 is CASNPPGAETQYF. CDR3 bases: TGTGCCAGTAACCCACCGGGGGCAGAGACCCAGTACTTC.

By its share, this clonotype is medium-sized. The gene calls are TRBV28 and TRBJ1-3, with TRBD1 identical over 7 bases. The CDR3 length is 16 residues. CDR1 is MDHEN and CDR2 is SYDVKM in the germline V gene. After removal of 5 bases from V and 3 bases from J, the junction contained 10 bases not matched to a gene. Here the CDR3 DNA reads TGTGCCAGCAGTAGGGGGACAGCAGCGGGTGGAAACACCATATATTTT. Amino acid sequence: CASSRGTAAGGNTIYF.

There are many counts of this clonotype. V is TRBV7-2 and J is TRBJ2-3, with 10 bases fitting TRBD1. The CDR3 has 17 residues. V lost 3 bases and J lost 1; bases outside the gene matches: 7. Germline CDR1 is SGHTA and CDR2 is FQGNSA. The DNA of the CDR3 is TGTGCCAGCAGCTTTACCGGGACAGGGGTCGGCACAGATACGCAGTATTTT. It codes for CASSFTGTGVGTDTQYF.

This clonotype was seen many times. The rearrangement joins TRBV20-1 to TRBJ2-5; TRBD2 matches 10 bases. Germline V gene lookup returns CDR1 DFQATT and CDR2 SNEGSKA (reference sequence). The CDR3 runs to 15 residues. V shed 1 base, J shed 4 bases, and the junction held 6 bases outside the gene matches. CDR3 loop: CSARGSSGGRETQYF. The CDR3 coding sequence is TGCAGTGCTAGAGGTTCTAGCGGGGGTAGAGAGACCCAGTACTTC.

This clonotype was counted only a few times. The V and J genes are TRBV7-9 and TRBJ1-1, with a weak D call TRBD1 (5 bases). There are 14 residues in the CDR3. Germline CDR1 is SEHNR and CDR2 is FQNEAQ (reference sequence). V lost 1 base to trimming and J lost 2 bases, with 8 bases between them. The CDR3 bases are TGTGCCAGCAGCTTAGAGGGACCTAACACTGAAGCTTTCTTT. The encoded protein is CASSLEGPNTEAFF.